Below are 22 T cell receptor beta chains sequenced from a single sample in a study of glioma-infiltrating T cells. Amplification of TCR alpha and beta CDR3 regions from RNA used iRepertoire nested multiplex PCR. One entry per CDR3 protein, called by TCRdb with MiXCR from the multiplex PCR reads. The sample has 160,000 or so distinct CDR3 sequences; around 40% are singletons. Sequencing was done on a sample of glioma tissue, nonneoplastic brain tissue, or PBMCs (not recorded which). The receptors stem from a human donor with low-grade glioma or glioblastoma, undergoing nonglioma brain surgery, or in good health (not recorded which).

The gene calls are TRBV6-6 and TRBJ2-1; 12 bases match TRBD2. With V trimmed by 4 bases and J by 0 bases, 7 bases remained unmatched. CDR3 length: 18 residues. CDR1 is MNHNY and CDR2 is SVGAGI in the germline V gene (reference sequence). The CDR3 is CASSSSTSGRHSYNEQFF. In DNA, the CDR3 is TGTGCCAGCAGTTCCTCGACTAGCGGGAGACACTCCTACAATGAGCAGTTCTTC.

Concerning this clonotype: A much larger clone differs from this one at a single base, so this may be a read error. The V call is TRBV2, the J call TRBJ1-2; D might be TRBD1 (6 bases). V shed 10 bases and J shed 8 bases, with 17 bases lying between them. There are 12 residues in the CDR3. Germline V gene data show CDR1 as SNHLY and CDR2 as FYNNEI. The CDR3 sequence is CAIKDSNQGYTF. The DNA for the CDR3 is TGTGCCATCAAGGACAGCAACCAAGGCTACACCTTC.

The chain combines TRBV29-1 with TRBJ2-7; D possibly uses TRBD1 or TRBD2 (5 bases each). Germline-derived CDR1 and CDR2 are SQVTM and ANQGSEA. V was clipped by 7 bases and J by 6 bases, with 16 bases between them. The CDR3 contains 12 residues. Here the CDR3 reads CSARGAGFEQYF. In nucleotides, the CDR3 is TGCAGCGCTCGAGGGGCAGGTTTCGAGCAGTACTTC.

The CDR3 coding sequence is TGTGCCAGCATCCGGTCGGGTATGTACACTGAAGCTTTCTTT. As protein: CASIRSGMYTEAFF. The V call is TRBV3-1, the J call TRBJ1-1; D not resolved. V was cut by 7 bases and J by 3 bases, with 15 bases left in between. The CDR3 contains 14 residues. Germline V CDR1 and CDR2: LGHDT, YNNKEL (reference sequence). The full variable domain, completed using reference TRBV3-1 and TRBJ1-1, is DTAVSQTPKYLVTQMGNDKSIKCEQNLGHDTMYWYKQDSKKFLKIMFSYNNKELIINETVPNRFSPKSPDKAHLNLHINSLELGDSAVYFCASIRSGMYTEAFFGQGTRLTVV.

As to this clonotype: A much larger clone is a single base away; this may be a read error. The chain has TRBV7-2 and TRBJ2-6, with D perhaps assigned TRBD1 or TRBD2 (5 bases each). The length of the CDR3 is 15 residues. Germline loops: CDR1 SGHTA, CDR2 FQGNSA. The CDR3 sequence: CASSSSGAGGNVLTF. DNA for the CDR3: TGTGCCAGCAGTTCGAGTGGAGCTGGGGGCAACGTCCTGACTTTC. Full variable domain (rest looked up from reference TRBV7-2 and TRBJ2-6): GAGVSQSPSNKVTEKGKDVELRCDPISGHTALYWYRQSLGQGLEFLIYFQGNSAPDKSGLPSDRFSAERTGGSVSTLTIQRTQQEDSAVYLCASSSSGAGGNVLTFGAGSRLTVL.

With respect to this clonotype: Mismatch with germline at one junction end may stem from a read error. The CDR3 DNA sequence: TGTGCCGGCAGCCAAGTCCGGGCCCCAGGTCAGGTTACGCAGTATTTT. This sequence encodes CAGSQVRAPGQVTQYF. This chain connects TRBV4-2 to TRBJ2-3; D unresolved. CDR1 is LGHNA, CDR2 YNFKEQ, per germline. The CDR3 sequence is 16 residues long.

There are a few counts of this clonotype. This chain connects TRBV29-1 to TRBJ2-5; D possibly corresponds to TRBD2 (6 bases). CDR3 size: 10 residues. V was cut by 6 bases and J by 4 bases, with 6 bases left in between. CDR1 is SQVTM, CDR2 ANQGSEA, per germline. In nucleotides, the CDR3 is TGCAGCGTGGGGGGAGAGACCCAGTACTTC. Its translation: CSVGGETQYF.

As regards this clonotype: A much larger clone differs from this one at a single base, so this may be a read error. The chain combines TRBV29-1 with TRBJ2-1; D possibly corresponds to TRBD2 (5 bases). Germline CDR1 reads SQVTM; CDR2 reads ANQGSEA. The CDR3 loop spans 11 amino acids. This CDR3 is CIVAQADEQFF. Written as DNA, the CDR3 is TGCATCGTTGCCCAAGCGGATGAGCAGTTCTTC.

This clonotype was seen a handful of times. The gene calls are TRBV3-1 and TRBJ2-1; 7 positions agree with TRBD2. The CDR3 is 16 residues long. Unmatched junction bases numbered 8, after V lost 1 base and J lost 5 bases. CDR1 is LGHDT and CDR2 is YNNKEL in the germline V gene (reference sequence). CDR3 in amino acids: CASSQVGLGQHNEQFF. For the CDR3, the DNA is TGTGCCAGCAGCCAAGTAGGACTAGGGCAACACAATGAGCAGTTCTTC.

This clonotype has more than one count but fewer than ten. V gene TRBV2 combines with J gene TRBJ2-1; either TRBD1 or TRBD2 may supply D (5 bases each). CDR1 SNHLY and CDR2 FYNNEI come from the germline V gene. V gave up 4 bases and J gave up 10 bases, with 11 bases separating them. CDR3 length: 12 amino acids. In DNA form, the CDR3 reads TGTGCCAGCAGTGCCGGGGCGAGAGAGCAGTTCTTC. This translates into CASSAGAREQFF.

In its sample, this clonotype was seen many times. V gene TRBV3-1 combines with J gene TRBJ2-7; unclear D gene. Between the trimmed V and J ends, which lost 3 bases and 0 bases, there was a span of 6 bases. The germline V gene encodes CDR1 LGHDT and CDR2 YNNKEL (reference sequence). The CDR3 sequence is 13 residues long. Written as DNA, the CDR3 is TGTGCCAGCAGCCACTTGAGCTCCTACGAGCAGTACTTC. The encoded protein is CASSHLSSYEQYF.

This rearrangement joins TRBV9 to TRBJ1-3; the match to TRBD1 covers 7 bases. The CDR3 totals 14 residues. After removal of 8 bases from V and 4 bases from J, the junction contained 9 bases not matched to a gene. Germline assignment: CDR1 SGDLS and CDR2 YYNGEE. Written as DNA, the CDR3 is TGTGCCAGTACCCGCGGGACAGACGGAAACACCATATATTTT. Protein sequence: CASTRGTDGNTIYF.

This clonotype was counted ten times or more. V and J are TRBV20-1 and TRBJ2-1; 7 nucleotides line up with TRBD2. The CDR3 extends over 12 amino acids. Trimming cost V 3 bases and J 9 bases; bases outside gene matches: 5. Germline CDR1 is DFQATT and CDR2 is SNEGSKA (reference sequence). The DNA of the CDR3 is TGCAGTGCTAGTGGGGGGGGGGGTGAGCAGTTCTTC. This translates into CSASGGGGEQFF.

The chain carries TRBV6-5 and TRBJ2-7, with D unresolved. Germline V CDR1 and CDR2: MNHEY, SVGAGI. The V end was cut by 4 bases, the J end by 5 bases, with 21 bases between. The CDR3 extends over 16 amino acids. The CDR3 spells CASSFASLGPPHEQYF. For the CDR3, the DNA is TGTGCCAGCAGTTTCGCCTCTCTCGGTCCTCCCCACGAGCAGTACTTC.

This chain joins TRBV2 and TRBJ1-1, with D possibly being TRBD1 (5 bases). Trimming removed 6 bases at V and 6 bases at J, with 20 bases between. Germline V gene sequence: CDR1 SNHLY, CDR2 FYNNEI. This CDR3 contains 15 residues. CDR3 bases: TGTGCCAGCAGGGAGGGGATAGAAGGTGTCCCTGAAGCTTTCTTT. Translation gives CASREGIEGVPEAFF.

In this sample, this clonotype turned up many times. The chain employs TRBV6-2 or TRBV6-3 and TRBJ1-1, with D unclear. The CDR3 is made up of 14 amino acids. V was clipped by 2 bases and J by 1 base, with 8 bases between them. Germline CDR1 and CDR2: MNHEY and SVGEGT. The CDR3 DNA sequence: TGTGCCAGCAGTTACAGTTCCAAGAACACTGAAGCTTTCTTT. This codes for CASSYSSKNTEAFF.

Notes on this clonotype: This sequence may be a read error, since a much larger clone differs from it by one base. This chain uses TRBV2 with TRBJ1-5; D is perhaps TRBD1 (5 bases). Trimming took 7 bases from V and 1 from J, leaving 11 bases between them. CDR3 length: 14 residues. Per the germline V gene, CDR1 is SNHLY and CDR2 is FYNNEI. DNA for the CDR3: TGTGCCAGCAAGTCAGGGTTAAGCAATCAGCCCCAGCATTTT. Amino acids: CASKSGLSNQPQHF.

About this clonotype itself: This could be a read error, since a much larger clone is one nucleotide away. This chain joins TRBV3-1 and TRBJ2-5; 10 bases line up with TRBD2. CDR3 length: 15 amino acids. Germline V gene data show CDR1 as LGHDT and CDR2 as YNNKEL (reference sequence). The CDR3 sequence is CASRVAGGYQETKYF. CDR3 sequence (DNA): TGTGCCAGCAGGGTAGCGGGAGGCTACCAAGAGACCAAGTACTTC.

As for this clonotype: A read error may account for a junction end that differs from germline. The chain links TRBV24-1 to TRBJ2-6; no clear D. Germline V lookup: CDR1 KGHDR, CDR2 SFDVKD. The length of the CDR3 is 12 residues. CDR3 residues: CATSSVANVLTF. CDR3 nucleotides: TGTGCCACCAGCTCTGTGGCCAACGTCCTGACTTTC.

Only a few counts were recorded for this clonotype. It may be a read error: a sequence one base away is much more abundant. V gene TRBV20-1 combines with J gene TRBJ2-1, with 8 bases fitting TRBD2. CDR1 is DFQATT, CDR2 SNEGSKA, per germline (reference sequence). Trimming took 7 bases from V and 9 from J; bases not matched to a gene: 8. This CDR3 comprises 12 residues. Here the CDR3 reads CSDGLAGFEQFF. CDR3 nucleotides: TGCAGTGATGGATTAGCGGGATTTGAGCAGTTCTTC.

This clonotype was counted many times. The chain employs TRBV28 and TRBJ2-1, with a possible D match to TRBD1 (6 bases). The CDR3 spans 13 residues. Between the trimmed V and J ends, which lost 7 bases and 4 bases, there was a span of 11 bases. Germline CDR1 and CDR2: MDHEN and SYDVKM. The DNA of the CDR3 is TGTGCCAGCACAGAGCAGGGGTACAATGAGCAGTTCTTC. This gives the protein CASTEQGYNEQFF.

This clonotype was detected only a few times. This rearrangement joins TRBV28 to TRBJ2-5; 8 bases are a match to TRBD2. The CDR3 is made up of 14 amino acids. V shed 4 bases, J shed 2 bases, and the junction held 3 bases outside the gene matches. In germline, CDR1 is MDHEN, CDR2 SYDVKM. The CDR3, as DNA: TGTGCCAGCAGTTCATTAGCGGGACAAGAGACCCAGTACTTC. Amino acids: CASSSLAGQETQYF.